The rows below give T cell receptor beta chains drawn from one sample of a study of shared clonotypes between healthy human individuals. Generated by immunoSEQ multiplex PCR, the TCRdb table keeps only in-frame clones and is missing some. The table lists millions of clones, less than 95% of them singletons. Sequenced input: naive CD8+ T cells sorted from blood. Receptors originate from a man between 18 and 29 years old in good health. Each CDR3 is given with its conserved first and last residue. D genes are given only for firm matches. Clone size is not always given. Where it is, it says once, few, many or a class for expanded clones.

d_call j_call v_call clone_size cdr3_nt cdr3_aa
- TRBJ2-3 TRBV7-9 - TGTGCCAGCAGCTACGGGGAAGATACGCAGTATTTT CASSYGEDTQYF
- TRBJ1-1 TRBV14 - TGTGCCAGCAGCCCTGGACCCCAGCAAGCTTTCTTT CASSPGPQQAFF
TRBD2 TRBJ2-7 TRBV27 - TGTGCCAGCAGTTTATCGGCGGGAGGGCTACACGAGCAGTACTTC CASSLSAGGLHEQYF
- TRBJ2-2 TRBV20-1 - TGCAGTGCTTACTACACCGGGGAGCTGTTTTTT CSAYYTGELFF
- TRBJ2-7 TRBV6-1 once TGTGCCAGCAGTACGCCGGGGGCGTTTGGCGAGCAGTACTTC CASSTPGAFGEQYF
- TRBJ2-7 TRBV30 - TGTGCCTGGAGTGGGAGAGGGGCAATCGGCGAGCAGTACTTC CAWSGRGAIGEQYF
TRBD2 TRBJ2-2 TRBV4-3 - TGCGCCAGCAGCCAAGATCCTACGCCTAGCGGGCCCTACACCGGGGAGCTGTTTTTT CASSQDPTPSGPYTGELFF
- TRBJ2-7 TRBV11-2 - TGTGCCAGCAGCTTATTCCCAGACGAGCAGTACTTC CASSLFPDEQYF
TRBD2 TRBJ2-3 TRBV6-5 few TGTGCCAGCAGTTACCAAACGGGAGGGCCCACAGATACGCAGTATTTT CASSYQTGGPTDTQYF
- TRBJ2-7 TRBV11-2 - TGTGCCAGCAGCTTGCAGGGTTTGTCCACCGAGCAGTACTTC CASSLQGLSTEQYF
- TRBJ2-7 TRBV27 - TGTGCCAGCAGTTTATCGAGTGTCCCCTACGAGCAGTACTTC CASSLSSVPYEQYF
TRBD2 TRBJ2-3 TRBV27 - TGTGCCAGCCGGACTAGCGGGAGGGCGGCAGATACGCAGTATTTT CASRTSGRAADTQYF
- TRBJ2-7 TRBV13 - TGTGCCAGCAGCTTAGGGCTATCCTACGAGCAGTACTTC CASSLGLSYEQYF
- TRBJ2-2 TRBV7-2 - TGTGCCAGCAGCTCGCCCGGGGGATTTAACACCGGGGAGCTGTTTTTT CASSSPGGFNTGELFF
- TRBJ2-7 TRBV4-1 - TGCGCCAGCAGCCAGGATTGGACATTTTCCTACGAGCAGTACTTC CASSQDWTFSYEQYF
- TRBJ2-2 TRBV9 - TGTGCCAGCAGCGTAGATTCGCGGGCCTTTGGCACCGGGGAGCTGTTTTTT CASSVDSRAFGTGELFF
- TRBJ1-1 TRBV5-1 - TGCGCCAGCAGCTTGGGGAAGATCGGGCAGGAAGCTTTCTTT CASSLGKIGQEAFF
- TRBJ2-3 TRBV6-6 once TGTGCCAGCAGTTCTACAGGGTTATTCACAGATACGCAGTATTTT CASSSTGLFTDTQYF
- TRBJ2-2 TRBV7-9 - TGTGCCAGCAGCGTAGACGGACCCGCGAACACCGGGGAGCTGTTTTTT CASSVDGPANTGELFF
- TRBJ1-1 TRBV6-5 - TGTGCCAGCAGTTACAGGTCGAACACTGAAGCTTTCTTT CASSYRSNTEAFF
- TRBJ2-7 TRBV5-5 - TGTGCCAGCAGCTTGGTTGGAAGCTCCTACGAGCAGTACTTC CASSLVGSSYEQYF
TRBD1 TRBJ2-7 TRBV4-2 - TGTGCCAGCAGCCACCTAGGACAGGGGACGTCCTACGAGCAGTACTTC CASSHLGQGTSYEQYF
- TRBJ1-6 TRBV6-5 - TGTGCCAGCAGTTATATAGACTATAATTCACCCCTCCACTTT CASSYIDYNSPLHF
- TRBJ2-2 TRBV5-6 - TGTGCCAGCAGCTGGCTGCCGGTGGACATAAACACCGGGGAGCTGTTTTTT CASSWLPVDINTGELFF
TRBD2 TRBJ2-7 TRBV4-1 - TGCGCCAGCAGCCAGGGGGCGGGGGGGCCCTACGAGCAGTACTTC CASSQGAGGPYEQYF
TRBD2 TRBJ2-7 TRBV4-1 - TGCGCCAGCAGCCAAGAAGCGGGGGCCTCCTACGAGCAGTACTTC CASSQEAGASYEQYF
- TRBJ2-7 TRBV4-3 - TGCGCCAGCAGCCAAGAGGCGAGCTCCTACGAGCAGTACTTC CASSQEASSYEQYF
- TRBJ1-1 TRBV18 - TGTGCCAGCTCACCGGATCGAGAGCTTGAAGCTTTCTTT CASSPDRELEAFF
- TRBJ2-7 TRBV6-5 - TGTGCCAGCAGTTACAGGGGGGTCCACGAGCAGTACTTC CASSYRGVHEQYF
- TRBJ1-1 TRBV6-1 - TGTGCCAGCACCCTAGTAGGGGGTACTGAAGCTTTCTTT CASTLVGGTEAFF
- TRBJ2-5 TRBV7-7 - TGTGCTAGCAGCTCTCGGGTGCAAGAGACCCAGTACTTC CASSSRVQETQYF
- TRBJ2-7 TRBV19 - TGTGCCACCAGCGTGGGGGGGGGCCCCTACGAGCAGTACTTC CATSVGGGPYEQYF